The 3 T cell receptor beta chains reported below all come from one sample, sequenced in a study of spatial heterogeneity in lung cancer. Stated time point: sample taken at primary tumor resection. Researchers sequenced whole RNA taken from tumor, nontumor lung or frozen PBMC without sorting. TCRdb redid the calling of the 5' RACE reads with MiXCR, one entry per CDR3 protein. The repertoire includes 82,000 or so distinct CDR3 sequences, roughly an eighth of them detected once, and roughly 4.2% sits in the top ten. Sequencing used PBMCs, obtained at surgery. The origin of the receptors is a male donor with early-stage non-small cell lung cancer.

This clonotype occurred many times. The chain links TRBV2 to TRBJ1-1, with D possibly matching TRBD1 (6 bases). With 6 bases removed from V and 0 bases from J, the gap between germline ends came to 8 bases. CDR3 length equals 13 residues. Germline CDR1 is SNHLY and CDR2 is FYNNEI. The CDR3 region is CASRQGLNTEAFF. CDR3 coding DNA: TGTGCCAGCAGACAGGGCTTGAACACTGAAGCTTTCTTT.

This clonotype was observed a few times. The chain combines TRBV5-1 with TRBJ1-1; D call uncertain. CDR1 and CDR2 (germline): SGHRS, YFSETQ. The CDR3 extends over 14 amino acids. The germline V and J ends were trimmed by 4 bases and 1 base, with 11 bases remaining between them. The CDR3 DNA reads as TGCGCCAGCAGCCCCGCATCCCAGAACACTGAAGCTTTCTTT. Amino acid sequence: CASSPASQNTEAFF.

CDR3: CASSPGLAGAGELFF. In DNA form, the CDR3 reads TGTGCCAGCAGTCCCGGACTAGCGGGAGCCGGGGAGCTGTTTTTT. V and J are TRBV12-3 or TRBV12-4 and TRBJ2-2; 13 bases align to TRBD2. The ends lost 5 bases at V and 6 bases at J; junction bases unmatched: 3. This CDR3 contains 15 residues.